This T cell receptor (beta chain) was sequenced in a study of T cells in tuberculosis (dated by TCRdb to the late 2010s). Context from the whole study: To characterize T cells specific for the mycobacterial lipid antigen glucose monomycolate (GMM), the study used CD1B tetramers together with high-throughput TCR immunosequencing. In a South African clinical cohort, IGRA-negative adolescents, IGRA-positive adolescents with latent tuberculosis and adults with active tuberculosis were compared, with 10 to 11 people in each group. The study at large found these results: An accuracy of roughly 84% (AUROC over 0.8) was reached by a classifier using the diverse GMM-specific repertoire, compared with more than 65% accuracy when GEM motif frequencies were used. Clinical samples were chosen by availability of cryopreserved specimens, and active tuberculosis cases were adults while controls were adolescents. Smaller NN-distances were partly driven by shorter CDR3-alpha lengths in active tuberculosis patients, and statistical significance was not reached for the TCR-beta difference. Compared with IGRA-negative controls, TCR-alpha repertoires from active tuberculosis had smaller mean NN-distances to GMM-specific TCRs, which suggests clonal expansion of these TCRs.

The immunoSEQ multiplex PCR assay was used to generate TCR libraries, with TCR-beta and/or TCR-alpha/delta assays applied to each sample. The amplified TCR libraries were sequenced on the Illumina high-throughput platform. The published analysis was carried out like this. Clustering and dimensionality reduction relied on pairwise TCRdist distances among GMM-specific receptors from T cells that were either sorted ex vivo or expanded in vitro. Each clinical repertoire was scored by mean NN-distance, the average TCRdist to the nearest 10% of tetramer-positive reference sequences. GEM TCR motif frequency was computed as the fraction of unique TCRs matching known GEM sequences by V/J usage and CDR3 length. Active tuberculosis was classified by linear discriminant analysis with leave-one-out cross-validation, implemented in scikit-learn. The table comes from immuneACCESS by way of TCRdb, which keeps in-frame sequences with V and J called. Part of the clones is missing from these tables; in studies checked, under half for an unresolved V gene and the rest for unknown reasons. The DNA was the basis for D and trimming; V, J and clone size are from that table. Present in this sample are about 25,000 clones, 85% to 95% of which were seen just once. About a sixth of the sample is taken by the ten largest.

At study entry, a tuberculin skin test and the QuantiFERON-TB GOLD In-Tube IGRA were used to screen adolescents for latent tuberculosis infection. Immunosequencing was performed on unsorted cryopreserved PBMC and covered about 110,000 T cells per clinical donor on average. Eleven high schools in the Worcester region of the Western Cape, South Africa, served as enrollment sites for adolescents aged 12 to 18 years. Some ten M. tuberculosis-infected adolescents and some ten uninfected adolescents, matched for age and sex, were selected. Adolescent PBMC were isolated from freshly drawn heparinized blood by density centrifugation and cryopreserved. This clone has a single count. Its antigen specificity is not known. It has no much larger one-base neighbor in the sample; base qualities were not kept. The sequence came from a donor aged 5-35 years with latent tuberculosis or without tuberculosis infection. Some clones in this sample may be carry-over from other donors' samples. The sequenced sample was PBMCs.

The DNA sequence reads TGCGCCAGCAACCCCACTCCCGGGACTAGCGGCCTTTTCTCCTACAATGAGCAGTTCTTC. It translates to CASNPTPGTSGLFSYNEQFF. The chain was built from TRBV23-1 and TRBJ2-1; the junction holds 11 bases that match TRBD2. TRBV23-1 is known as an ORF, though its function is uncertain. The CDR3 numbers 20 residues from cysteine through phenylalanine. Here the CDR3 DNA is all that survives: 60 bases in frame from base 1. The germline V and J ends show losses of 7 bases and 0 bases respectively, and no gene match explains 17 bases of the junction.